Below are 27 T cell receptor beta chains sequenced from a single sample in a study of blood T cell repertoires in COVID-19. Only in-frame clones appear in the TCRdb table, and some are missing; sequencing was by immunoSEQ multiplex PCR. The sample contains around 150,000 clones, about 85% of which appear only once. The material sequenced was peripheral blood. The receptors were gathered from a human donor with acute or convalescent COVID-19. The donor label of this sample is uncertain.

CDR3 protein: CASSLRDRASGNTIYF. CDR3 coding DNA: TGTGCCAGCAGCCTCCGGGACAGGGCCTCTGGAAACACCATATATTTT. The chain couples TRBV7-8 to TRBJ1-3; 9 nucleotides match TRBD1. The CDR3 extends over 16 amino acids. V was pared by 5 bases and J by 0 bases, with 5 bases of the junction left unmatched. Germline V gives CDR1 SGHVS, CDR2 FQNEAQ.

This chain connects TRBV20-1 to TRBJ2-2; D possibly corresponds to TRBD1 (6 bases). Per the germline V gene, CDR1 is DFQATT and CDR2 is SNEGSKA (reference sequence). The CDR3 totals 18 residues. Trimming removed 3 bases at V and 3 bases at J, with 23 bases between. CDR3: CSASPISFGGLDTGELFF. The DNA for the CDR3 is TGCAGTGCTAGTCCGATTTCTTTTGGGGGCTTGGACACCGGGGAGCTGTTTTTT.

The rearrangement uses TRBV5-6 and TRBJ1-1, with D maybe TRBD1 (5 bases). The CDR3 length is 13 residues. Germline values: CDR1 SGHDT, CDR2 YYEEEE. Between the trimmed V and J ends, which lost 1 base and 7 bases, there was a span of 11 bases. This chain's CDR3 is CASSLHLRGEAFF. The CDR3 DNA is TGTGCCAGCAGCTTGCACCTTAGGGGTGAAGCTTTCTTT.

The chain employs TRBV24-1 and TRBJ2-1; 8 bases are shared with TRBD1. CDR1 KGHDR and CDR2 SFDVKD come from the germline V gene. The V gene end was trimmed by 4 bases and the J gene end by 5 bases; junction bases not matched to a gene: 9. The CDR3 sequence is 16 residues long. The CDR3 region has the DNA TGTGCCACCAGTGACCGGGACAGGATTAGAGACAATGAGCAGTTCTTC. Protein product: CATSDRDRIRDNEQFF.

The chain couples TRBV14 to TRBJ1-3, with 7 bases fitting TRBD1. The germline CDR1 and CDR2 sequences are SGHDN and FVKESK. The CDR3 spans 17 residues. The J segment lost 4 bases and the V segment lost 3 bases, leaving 12 bases of the junction unmatched. This CDR3 reads CASSHFRAKGAGNTIYF. DNA for the CDR3: TGTGCCAGCAGCCACTTTAGGGCTAAGGGGGCCGGAAACACCATATATTTT.

The rearrangement links TRBV20-1 to TRBJ1-2, with D unresolved. The length of the CDR3 is 13 residues. Trimming stripped 4 bases from V and 2 bases from J, with 11 bases between. CDR1 and CDR2 from the germline V gene are DFQATT and SNEGSKA (reference sequence). The chain's CDR3 is CSATDPRNYGYTF. In nucleotides, the CDR3 is TGCAGTGCTACTGACCCTCGGAACTATGGCTACACCTTC.

There are a few counts of this clone. The chain combines TRBV5-1 with TRBJ1-2, with 7 bases aligning to TRBD1. The V segment lost 3 bases and the J segment 7 bases; nucleotides outside the gene matches: 6. Germline V CDR1 and CDR2: SGHRS, YFSETQ. The CDR3 consists of 13 residues. The CDR3 sequence is CASSSTQGFGYTF. In DNA, the CDR3 is TGCGCCAGCAGCTCCACACAGGGGTTTGGCTACACCTTC.

This chain links TRBV25-1 with TRBJ2-5; TRBD2 matches at 7 bases. This CDR3 spans 13 amino acids. Germline V CDR1 and CDR2: MGHDK, SYGVNS. Trimming cost V 3 bases and J 5 bases; bases outside gene matches: 3. The DNA for the CDR3 is TGTGCCAGCAGTGACCGGACTAGGGAGACCCAGTACTTC. Its protein product is CASSDRTRETQYF.

The chain uses TRBV7-9 and TRBJ1-1; unclear D gene. Germline V CDR1 and CDR2: SEHNR, FQNEAQ (reference sequence). V lost 5 bases and J 3 bases, leaving 13 bases between the germline ends. The CDR3 is made up of 14 amino acids. This CDR3 is CASSATNTDTEAFF. CDR3 nucleotide sequence: TGTGCCAGCAGCGCCACAAATACCGACACTGAAGCTTTCTTT.

V is TRBV2 and J is TRBJ2-7, with TRBD1 identical over 8 bases. The CDR3 has 13 amino acids. Germline CDR1 is SNHLY and CDR2 is FYNNEI. V shed 5 bases and J 5 bases; nucleotides not matched to a gene: 5. The CDR3 region is CASSRTGYDEQYF. The CDR3 nucleotides are TGTGCCAGCAGTCGGACAGGGTATGACGAGCAGTACTTC.

The chain has TRBV28 and TRBJ1-4, with 9 positions matching TRBD1. The junction had 7 bases not matched to a gene; V was cut back by 4 bases and J by 7 bases. The CDR3 contains 15 residues. Germline CDR1 is MDHEN and CDR2 is SYDVKM. Here the CDR3 DNA reads TGTGCCAGCAGTTCCCTCACAGGGGGCGCTGAAAAACTGTTTTTT. It codes for CASSSLTGGAEKLFF.

This clone was seen a single time. This chain joins TRBV10-3 and TRBJ1-2; 9 bases align to TRBD1. This CDR3 is built from 14 residues. The germline V gene encodes CDR1 ENHRY and CDR2 SYGVKD. The junction had 2 bases not matched to a gene; V was cut back by 3 bases and J by 3 bases. This CDR3 reads CAISEQGADYGYTF. In DNA form, the CDR3 reads TGTGCCATCAGTGAACAGGGGGCGGACTATGGCTACACCTTC.

The J gene is TRBJ1-6, the V gene TRBV19, with D unclear. Germline lookup yields CDR1 LNHDA and CDR2 SQIVND (reference sequence). This CDR3 comprises 17 residues. V lost 6 bases, J lost 0 bases, and 15 bases lay in between. The DNA of the CDR3 is TGTGCCAGTAGGACGGTCCTAGGGAGCTCCTATAATTCACCCCTCCACTTT. Translation: CASRTVLGSSYNSPLHF.

V gene TRBV6-5 combines with J gene TRBJ1-6, with D possibly being TRBD1 (5 bases). The CDR3 is made up of 16 amino acids. From germline, CDR1 is MNHEY and CDR2 SVGAGI. V shed 0 bases and J shed 4 bases, with 10 bases lying between them. This CDR3 is CASSYSPTAYNSPLHF. The DNA of the CDR3 is TGTGCCAGCAGTTACTCGCCGACAGCTTATAATTCACCCCTCCACTTT.

The rearrangement uses TRBV6-5 and TRBJ2-7, with D possibly TRBD2 on 6 matching bases. The CDR3 is 14 amino acids. The germline V and J ends were trimmed by 2 bases and 4 bases, with 12 bases remaining between them. The germline V gene encodes CDR1 MNHEY and CDR2 SVGAGI. The CDR3 here is CASSYRAGRYEQYF. The CDR3 nucleotides read TGTGCCAGCAGTTACCGTGCGGGAAGATACGAGCAGTACTTC.

The chain is built from TRBV4-1 and TRBJ2-2; D remains ambiguous. Germline values: CDR1 MGHRA, CDR2 YSYEKL. Trimming took 7 bases from V and 2 from J, leaving 8 bases between them. CDR3 length: 13 amino acids. This chain's CDR3 is CASKFTNTGELFF. The DNA of the CDR3 is TGCGCCAGCAAATTCACAAACACCGGGGAGCTGTTTTTT.

DNA of the CDR3: TGTGCCAGTAGTAGGACAGTGTATAATGAAAAACTGTTTTTT. It translates to CASSRTVYNEKLFF. The chain has TRBV19 and TRBJ1-4; possibly TRBD1 for D (6 bases). Per the germline V gene, CDR1 is LNHDA and CDR2 is SQIVND (reference sequence). Trimming removed 4 bases from V and 4 bases from J, with 10 bases in between. The CDR3 contains 14 residues.

The rearrangement links TRBV19 to TRBJ1-1, with D possibly TRBD1 on 6 matching bases. V lost 4 bases to trimming and J lost 6 bases, with 18 bases between them. Germline V gives CDR1 LNHDA, CDR2 SQIVND (reference sequence). CDR3 length: 15 amino acids. The CDR3 coding sequence is TGTGCCAGTAGTAAACAGGGCGCTCTGGGCGCTGAAGCTTTCTTT. It encodes CASSKQGALGAEAFF.

CDR3 nucleotide sequence: TGTGCCAGCAGCCATCACCCTTTACTAGCCAAAAACATTCAGTACTTC. This codes for CASSHHPLLAKNIQYF. The chain carries TRBV5-5 and TRBJ2-4; D gene unclear. CDR3 length: 16 residues. With 4 bases removed from V and 0 bases from J, the gap between germline ends came to 14 bases. The germline CDR1 and CDR2 sequences are SGHKS and YYEKEE (reference sequence).

This chain joins TRBV2 and TRBJ1-5; TRBD1 might be the D (6 bases). Trimming pared 5 bases from V and 7 bases from J, leaving 12 bases between. CDR3 length: 13 residues. Germline CDR1 and CDR2: SNHLY and FYNNEI. CDR3 sequence: CASSWNREQPQHF. The DNA of the CDR3 is TGTGCCAGCAGTTGGAACAGGGAGCAGCCCCAGCATTTT. Variable domain in full (rest from reference TRBV2 and TRBJ1-5): EPEVTQTPSHQVTQMGQEVILRCVPISNHLYFYWYRQILGQKVEFLVSFYNNEISEKSEIFDDQFSVERPDGSNFTLKIRSTKLEDSAMYFCASSWNREQPQHFGDGTRLSIL.

The CDR3 DNA reads TGTGCCAGCAGTCTGACAGGAGCTAATTCACCCCTCCACTTT. It is translated as CASSLTGANSPLHF. This chain joins TRBV6-2 or TRBV6-3 and TRBJ1-6, with TRBD1 as a possible D gene (6 bases). Germline-derived CDR1 and CDR2 are MNHEY and SVGEGT. The CDR3 extends over 14 amino acids. Trimming cost V 5 bases and J 6 bases, with 11 bases left between them.

This chain joins TRBV4-1 and TRBJ2-7, with 12 bases identical to TRBD2. The length of the CDR3 is 15 residues. CDR1 is MGHRA, CDR2 YSYEKL, per germline. V gave up 4 bases and J gave up 3 bases; unmatched junction bases: 4. This chain's CDR3 is CASSLGTSGFYEQYF. The CDR3 DNA reads as TGCGCCAGCAGCCTAGGGACTAGCGGGTTCTACGAGCAGTACTTC.

The chain uses TRBV18 and TRBJ1-2; 8 bases are a match to TRBD1. CDR3 length: 15 amino acids. The germline V gene has CDR1 KGHSH and CDR2 LQKENI. V dropped 3 bases and J dropped 3; count of bases not matched to a gene: 6. The CDR3 is CASSPRTGRDYGYTF. For the CDR3, the DNA is TGTGCCAGCTCACCCCGGACAGGGAGAGACTATGGCTACACCTTC.

V is TRBV2 and J is TRBJ2-3; 7 bases map to TRBD2. Germline-derived CDR1 and CDR2 are SNHLY and FYNNEI. The CDR3 runs 15 residues. Trimming cost V 6 bases and J 0 bases; bases outside gene matches: 6. The chain's CDR3 is CASRLEAGSTDTQYF. DNA for the CDR3: TGTGCCAGCAGATTAGAAGCGGGGAGCACAGATACGCAGTATTTT.

The chain carries TRBV5-4 and TRBJ1-1; 8 nucleotides agree with TRBD1. Germline V gene data show CDR1 as SGHNT and CDR2 as YYREEE (reference sequence). There are 17 residues in the CDR3. The junction had 11 bases not matched to a gene; V was cut back by 4 bases and J by 0 bases. CDR3: CASSPLQGAGVNTEAFF. In nucleotides, the CDR3 is TGTGCCAGCAGCCCTCTCCAGGGGGCGGGGGTGAACACTGAAGCTTTCTTT.

V is TRBV4-1 and J is TRBJ1-6; 8 bases line up with TRBD1. CDR1 and CDR2 (germline): MGHRA, YSYEKL. The CDR3 spans 14 residues. With V trimmed by 4 bases and J by 8 bases, 4 bases remained unmatched. CDR3 in DNA: TGCGCCAGCAGCCGTCAGGGGGCGTATTCACCCCTCCACTTT. As protein: CASSRQGAYSPLHF.

The rearrangement links TRBV7-9 to TRBJ2-5, with TRBD1 matching 11 bases. Trimming removed 7 bases from V and 5 bases from J; junction bases left unmatched: 12. The CDR3 runs to 16 residues. CDR1 and CDR2 (germline): SEHNR, FQNEAQ (reference sequence). Written as DNA, the CDR3 is TGTGCCAGCACCCTGACCGGGACAGGGGGAAGGGAGACCCAGTACTTC. Translation: CASTLTGTGGRETQYF. Together with reference TRBV7-9 and TRBJ2-5, the CDR3 gives the full variable domain: DTGVSQNPRHKITKRGQNVTFRCDPISEHNRLYWYRQTLGQGPEFLTYFQNEAQLEKSRLLSDRFSAERPKGSFSTLEIQRTEQGDSAMYLCASTLTGTGGRETQYFGPGTRLLVL.